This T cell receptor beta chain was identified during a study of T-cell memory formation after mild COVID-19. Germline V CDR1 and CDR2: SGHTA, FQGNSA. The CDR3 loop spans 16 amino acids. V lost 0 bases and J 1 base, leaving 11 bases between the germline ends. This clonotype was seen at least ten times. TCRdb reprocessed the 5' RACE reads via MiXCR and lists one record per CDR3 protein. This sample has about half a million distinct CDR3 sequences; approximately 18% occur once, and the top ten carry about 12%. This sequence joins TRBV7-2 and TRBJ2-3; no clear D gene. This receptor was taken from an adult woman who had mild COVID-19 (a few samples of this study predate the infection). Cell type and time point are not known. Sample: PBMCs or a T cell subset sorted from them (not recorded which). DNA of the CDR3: TGTGCCAGCAGCTTAGCGGTGGGCCTTCGCACAGATACGCAGTATTTT. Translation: CASSLAVGLRTDTQYF.